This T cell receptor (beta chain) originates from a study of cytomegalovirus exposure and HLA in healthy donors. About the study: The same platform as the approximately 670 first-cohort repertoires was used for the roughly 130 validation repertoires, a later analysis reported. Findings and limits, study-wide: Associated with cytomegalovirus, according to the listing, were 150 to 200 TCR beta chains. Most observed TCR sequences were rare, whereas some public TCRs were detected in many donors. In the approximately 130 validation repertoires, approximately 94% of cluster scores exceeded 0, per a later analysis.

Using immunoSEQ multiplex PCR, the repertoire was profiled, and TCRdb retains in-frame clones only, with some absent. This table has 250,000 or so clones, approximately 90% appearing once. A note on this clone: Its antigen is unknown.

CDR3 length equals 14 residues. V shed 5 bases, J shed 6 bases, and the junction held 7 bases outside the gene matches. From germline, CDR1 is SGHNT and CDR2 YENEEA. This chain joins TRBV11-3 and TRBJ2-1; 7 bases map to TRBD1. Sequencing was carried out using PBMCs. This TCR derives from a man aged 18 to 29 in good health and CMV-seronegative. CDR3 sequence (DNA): TGTGCCAGCAGCCCCCGACAGGGTGGCAATGAGCAGTTCTTC. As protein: CASSPRQGGNEQFF.